Each of the 9 T cell receptor beta chains below was sequenced from the same sample in a study of blood T cells in healthy people across ages. A second PCR of 7 to 11 cycles used a sample-barcoded 5' primer and a J-beta primer mix. TCRdb re-called the 5' RACE reads through MiXCR, storing one row per CDR3 protein. The sample records about 900,000 distinct CDR3 sequences, 62% being singletons. Sequencing was carried out using blood. The receptors come from a man aged 25-40 years in good health.

V usage is TRBV4-1 and J usage is TRBJ2-5; 11 positions match TRBD1. Losses at the gene ends were 1 base for V and 11 bases for J; bases not matched to a gene: 15. Germline lookup yields CDR1 MGHRA and CDR2 YSYEKL. The CDR3 consists of 17 residues. The CDR3 here is CASSQGTGTGGFNEQYF. The CDR3 DNA follows: TGCGCCAGCAGCCAAGGAACCGGGACAGGGGGATTCAATGAGCAGTACTTC.

This clonotype appeared a few times. The CDR3: CAISESYRGDSPLHF. In nucleotides, the CDR3 is TGTGCCATCAGTGAGTCCTACAGGGGTGATTCACCCCTCCACTTT. The rearrangement links TRBV10-3 to TRBJ1-6; 7 positions match TRBD1. Germline V gene sequence: CDR1 ENHRY, CDR2 SYGVKD. This CDR3 has 15 residues. V lost 0 bases and J lost 8; bases outside the gene matches: 4.

This chain connects TRBV28 to TRBJ2-7; TRBD2 is a possible D gene (5 bases). The better agreement between TRBJ2-4 and the DNA end casts doubt on the J call. The germline CDR1 and CDR2 sequences are MDHEN and SYDVKM. CDR3 length equals 18 residues. Here the CDR3 DNA reads TGTGCCAGCAGTACCCTAACGGAAAGGCTCATTCGGGGAAACATTCAGTACTTC. Protein sequence: CASSTLTERLIRGNIQYF.

The genes are TRBV27 and TRBJ1-5; tentative D call: TRBD1 (6 bases). CDR1 and CDR2 (germline): MNHEY, SMNVEV (reference sequence). CDR3 length equals 14 residues. V lost 6 bases to trimming and J lost 1 base, with 10 bases between them. CDR3 in amino acids: CASRDSKSNQPQHF. CDR3 DNA: TGTGCCAGCAGGGACAGTAAAAGCAATCAGCCCCAGCATTTT.

This rearrangement joins TRBV21-1 to TRBJ2-1. TRBV21-1 is reported as a pseudogene. This CDR3 spans 14 amino acids. CDR3 loop: CASSNALVTNEQFF. DNA of the CDR3: TGTGCCAGCAGCAATGCCTTAGTTACTAATGAGCAGTTCTTC.

As regards this clonotype: A junction boundary mismatches the germline segment, possibly from a read error. The chain is built from TRBV4-2 and TRBJ2-2; TRBD2 matches 8 bases. Germline values: CDR1 LGHNA, CDR2 YNFKEQ. This CDR3 has 16 residues. In nucleotides, the CDR3 is TGTGCCGGCAGCCCCGGACTAGCCTCGGGCACCGGGGAGCTGTTTTTT. This encodes CAGSPGLASGTGELFF.

This clonotype turned up a few times. The CDR3 loop is CASSQGGRISYEQYF. The CDR3 nucleotides are TGTGCCAGCAGCCAAGGGGGGCGGATTTCCTACGAGCAGTACTTC. This rearrangement joins TRBV3-1 to TRBJ2-7, with D tentatively TRBD1 (6 bases). Per the germline V gene, CDR1 is LGHDT and CDR2 is YNNKEL (reference sequence). This CDR3 is built from 15 residues. Trimming shortened V by 1 base and J by 1 base, and 11 bases separated the two germline ends.

This clonotype was seen only a few times. J is TRBJ2-1 and V is TRBV7-3; the match to TRBD2 covers 9 bases. The CDR3 covers 15 residues. CDR1 and CDR2 from the germline V gene are SGHTA and FQGTGA. After removal of 0 bases from V and 4 bases from J, the junction contained 1 base not matched to a gene. The DNA for the CDR3 is TGTGCCAGCAGCTTAACTGCGGGGGGGTACAATGAGCAGTTCTTC. Translated, it gives CASSLTAGGYNEQFF. The whole variable domain, filled in from reference TRBV7-3 and TRBJ2-1, reads GAGVSQTPSNKVTEKGKYVELRCDPISGHTALYWYRQSLGQGPEFLIYFQGTGAADDSGLPNDRFFAVRPEGSVSTLKIQRTERGDSAVYLCASSLTAGGYNEQFFGPGTRLTVL.

V and J are TRBV14 and TRBJ2-1; 11 bases fit TRBD2. Germline CDR1 SGHDN, CDR2 FVKESK. This CDR3 has 16 residues. Losses at the gene ends were 2 bases for V and 2 bases for J; bases not matched to a gene: 2. CDR3 residues: CASSQPTSGAYNEQFF. CDR3 bases: TGTGCCAGCAGCCAACCGACTAGCGGGGCCTACAATGAGCAGTTCTTC. Looking up the rest from reference TRBV14 and TRBJ2-1 gives the full variable domain: EAGVTQFPSHSVIEKGQTVTLRCDPISGHDNLYWYRRVMGKEIKFLLHFVKESKQDESGMPNNRFLAERTGGTYSTLKVQPAELEDSGVYFCASSQPTSGAYNEQFFGPGTRLTVL.